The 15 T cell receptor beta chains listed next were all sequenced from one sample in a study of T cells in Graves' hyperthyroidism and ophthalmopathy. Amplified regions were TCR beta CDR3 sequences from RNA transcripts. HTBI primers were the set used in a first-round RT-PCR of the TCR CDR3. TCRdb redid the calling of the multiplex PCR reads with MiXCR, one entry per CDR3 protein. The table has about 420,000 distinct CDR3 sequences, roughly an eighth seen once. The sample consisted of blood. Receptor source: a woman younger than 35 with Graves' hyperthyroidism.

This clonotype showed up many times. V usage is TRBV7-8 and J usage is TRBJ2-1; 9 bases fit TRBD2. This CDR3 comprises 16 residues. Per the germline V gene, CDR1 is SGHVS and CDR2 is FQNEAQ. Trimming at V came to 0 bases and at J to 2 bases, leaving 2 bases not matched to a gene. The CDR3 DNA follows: TGTGCCAGCAGCTTAGCGGGACTAGCCGCCTACAATGAGCAGTTCTTC. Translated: CASSLAGLAAYNEQFF.

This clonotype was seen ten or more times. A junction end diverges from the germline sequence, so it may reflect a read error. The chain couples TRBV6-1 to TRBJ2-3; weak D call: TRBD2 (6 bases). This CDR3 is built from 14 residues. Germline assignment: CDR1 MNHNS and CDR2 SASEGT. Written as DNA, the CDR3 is TGTGCCAGCGGTGAGCGGGTGCGCACAGATACGCAGTATTTT. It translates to CASGERVRTDTQYF.

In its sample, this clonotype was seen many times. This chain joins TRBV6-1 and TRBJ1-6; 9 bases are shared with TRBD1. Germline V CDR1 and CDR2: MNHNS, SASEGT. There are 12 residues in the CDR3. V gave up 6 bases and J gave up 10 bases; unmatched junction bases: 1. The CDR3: CASRDRGSPLHF. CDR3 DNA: TGTGCCAGCAGGGACAGGGGCTCACCCCTCCACTTT.

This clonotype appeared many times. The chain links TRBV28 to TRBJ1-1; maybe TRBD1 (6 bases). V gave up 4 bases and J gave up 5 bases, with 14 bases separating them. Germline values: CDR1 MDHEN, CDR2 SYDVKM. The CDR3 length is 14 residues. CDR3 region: CASSSGVVLTEAFF. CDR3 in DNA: TGTGCCAGCAGTTCAGGGGTGGTTTTGACTGAAGCTTTCTTT. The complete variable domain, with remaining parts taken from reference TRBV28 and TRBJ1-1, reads DVKVTQSSRYLVKRTGEKVFLECVQDMDHENMFWYRQDPGLGLRLIYFSYDVKMKEKGDIPEGYSVSREKKERFSLILESASTNQTSMYLCASSSGVVLTEAFFGQGTRLTVV.

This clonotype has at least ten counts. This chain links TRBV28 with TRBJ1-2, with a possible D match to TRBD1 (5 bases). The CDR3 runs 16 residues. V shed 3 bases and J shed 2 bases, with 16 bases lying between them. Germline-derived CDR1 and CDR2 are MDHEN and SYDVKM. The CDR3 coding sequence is TGTGCCAGCAGTTTGGGGGGTGGTGGGTCGAACTATGGCTACACCTTC. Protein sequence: CASSLGGGGSNYGYTF.

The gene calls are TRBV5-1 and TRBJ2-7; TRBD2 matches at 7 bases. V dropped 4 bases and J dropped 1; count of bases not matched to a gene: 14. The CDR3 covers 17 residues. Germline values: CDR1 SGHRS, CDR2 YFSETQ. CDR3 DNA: TGCGCCAGCAGCACCGGAAACGTAGCGGGCACATCCTACGAGCAGTACTTC. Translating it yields CASSTGNVAGTSYEQYF.

CDR3 bases: TGTGCCAGCAGCTCCTCCGGGACCCCGCCGTTCTTC. It codes for CASSSSGTPPFF. This rearrangement joins TRBV11-2 to TRBJ2-1; D may be TRBD1 or TRBD2 (5 bases each). Trimming left V 4 bases short and J 15 bases short, with 16 bases between. The CDR3 is made up of 12 amino acids. The germline CDR1 and CDR2 sequences are SGHAT and FQNNGV. The complete variable domain, with remaining parts taken from reference TRBV11-2 and TRBJ2-1, reads EAGVAQSPRYKIIEKRQSVAFWCNPISGHATLYWYQQILGQGPKLLIQFQNNGVVDDSQLPKDRFSAERLKGVDSTLKIQPAKLEDSAVYLCASSSSGTPPFFGPGTRLTVL.

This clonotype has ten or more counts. CDR3 sequence: CASSLLAYTGELFF. CDR3 DNA: TGTGCCAGCAGTTTACTAGCGTACACCGGGGAGCTGTTTTTT. The rearrangement uses TRBV28 and TRBJ2-2; D is possibly TRBD2 (6 bases). The CDR3 length is 14 residues. The V gene's germline CDR1 is MDHEN and CDR2 SYDVKM. Trimming took off 2 bases at V and 3 bases at J, with 7 bases between the two ends.

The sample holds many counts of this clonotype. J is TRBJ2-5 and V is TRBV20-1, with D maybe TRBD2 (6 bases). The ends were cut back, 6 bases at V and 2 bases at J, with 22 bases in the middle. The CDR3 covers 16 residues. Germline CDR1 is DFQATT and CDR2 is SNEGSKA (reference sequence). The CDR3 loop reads CSAHGLRIAAQETQYF. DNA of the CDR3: TGCAGTGCCCATGGGTTGAGGATAGCGGCTCAAGAGACCCAGTACTTC.

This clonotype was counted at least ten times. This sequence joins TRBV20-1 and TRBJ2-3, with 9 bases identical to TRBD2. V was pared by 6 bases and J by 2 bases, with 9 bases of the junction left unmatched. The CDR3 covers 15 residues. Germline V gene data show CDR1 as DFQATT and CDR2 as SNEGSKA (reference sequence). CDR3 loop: CSAELLAGITDTQYF. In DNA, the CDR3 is TGCAGTGCCGAACTCCTAGCGGGGATCACAGATACGCAGTATTTT.

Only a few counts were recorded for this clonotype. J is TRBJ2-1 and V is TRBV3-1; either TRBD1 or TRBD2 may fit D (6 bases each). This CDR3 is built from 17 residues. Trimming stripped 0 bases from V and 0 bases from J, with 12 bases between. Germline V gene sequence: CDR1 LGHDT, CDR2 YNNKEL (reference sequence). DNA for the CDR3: TGTGCCAGCAGCCAAGAATCGGAGGGGGGCTCCTACAATGAGCAGTTCTTC. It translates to CASSQESEGGSYNEQFF.

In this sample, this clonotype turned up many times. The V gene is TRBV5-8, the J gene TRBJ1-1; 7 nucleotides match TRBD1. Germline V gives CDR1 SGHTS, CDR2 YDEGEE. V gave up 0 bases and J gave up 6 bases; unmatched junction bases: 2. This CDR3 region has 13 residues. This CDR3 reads CASSLAQGAEAFF. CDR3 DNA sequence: TGTGCCAGCAGCTTGGCTCAGGGGGCTGAAGCTTTCTTT.

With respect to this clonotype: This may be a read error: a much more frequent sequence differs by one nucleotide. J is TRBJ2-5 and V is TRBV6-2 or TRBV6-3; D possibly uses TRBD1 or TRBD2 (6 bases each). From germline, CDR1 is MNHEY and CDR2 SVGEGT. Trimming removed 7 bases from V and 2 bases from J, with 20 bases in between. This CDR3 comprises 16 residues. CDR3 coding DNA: TGTGCCAGCACCACTAGACGGGGGCGACGTCAAGAGACCCAGTACTTC. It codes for CASTTRRGRRQETQYF.

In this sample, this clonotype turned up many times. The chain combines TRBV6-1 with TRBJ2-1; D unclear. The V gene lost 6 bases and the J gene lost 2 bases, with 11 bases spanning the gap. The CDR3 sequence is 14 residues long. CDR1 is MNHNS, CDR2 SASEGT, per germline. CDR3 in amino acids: CASRLTETYNEQFF. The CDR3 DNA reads TGTGCCAGCAGGTTAACAGAGACCTACAATGAGCAGTTCTTC.

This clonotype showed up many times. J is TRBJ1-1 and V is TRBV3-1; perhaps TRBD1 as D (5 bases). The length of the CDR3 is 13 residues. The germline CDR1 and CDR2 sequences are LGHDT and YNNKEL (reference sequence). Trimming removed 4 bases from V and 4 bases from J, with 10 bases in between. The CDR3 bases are TGTGCCAGCAGCCCGGGGGGGTCCACTGAAGCTTTCTTT. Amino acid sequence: CASSPGGSTEAFF.